The rows below give T cell receptor beta chains drawn from one sample of a study of T cell responses to AZD1222 COVID-19 vaccine. Here immunoSEQ multiplex PCR was the method, and the copy in TCRdb shows in-frame clones only, minus some. The repertoire has about 49,000 clones, around four fifths of them found once; the top ten carry roughly 20%. This specimen was peripheral blood, taken on day 0 of MenACWY control vaccination. The receptors derive from an adult in good health. The CDR3 runs from the conserved cysteine through the conserved F or W. The D gene is left open where the match is weak. Only part of the rows carry a size: once, few, many, or a class if the clone is expanded.

j_gene | len | abundance | d_gene | v_gene | CDR3nt | CDR3aa
TRBJ2-7 | 17 | . | TRBD2 | TRBV7-2 | TGTGCCAGCAGCTTAGGACTAGCGGGAGGGGTGATGGACGAGCAGTACTTC | CASSLGLAGGVMDEQYF
TRBJ1-5 | 13 | few | . | TRBV19 | TGTGCCAGTAGTATAGGGGTGGGTAGTCCCCAGCATTTT | CASSIGVGSPQHF
TRBJ1-1 | 14 | . | . | TRBV30 | TGTGCCTGGAGGGAGGACGGGTGGAACACTGAAGCTTTCTTT | CAWREDGWNTEAFF
TRBJ1-5 | 13 | . | . | TRBV6-2/TRBV6-3 | TGTACCAGCACCCCAATCGAGAATCAGCCCCAGCATTTT | CTSTPIENQPQHF
TRBJ1-2 | 17 | . | . | TRBV3-1/TRBV3-2 | TGTGCCAGCAGCCAAGAGAGGAGAGGCAGGGAGAACTATGGCTACACCTTC | CASSQERRGRENYGYTF
TRBJ2-3 | 11 | . | . | TRBV6-8 | TGTGCCAGACACGCTCAGGATACGCAGTATTTT | CARHAQDTQYF
TRBJ1-1 | 15 | once | . | TRBV3-1/TRBV3-2 | TGTGCCAGCAGCCCAGGCCCCCTCCGACAAACTGAAGCTTTCTTT | CASSPGPLRQTEAFF
TRBJ2-7 | 14 | . | . | TRBV16 | TGTGCCAGCAGCCAATTCACTAGCTCCTACGAGCAGTACTTC | CASSQFTSSYEQYF
TRBJ1-3 | 17 | . | . | TRBV19 | TGTGCCAGTAGTATCAGGTCCGGGACGAATAGGGGAAACACCATATATTTT | CASSIRSGTNRGNTIYF
TRBJ1-3 | 14 | . | . | TRBV21-1 | TGTGCCAGCAGCAAATTTTGTGAGAGAGGTAGGATATATTTT | CASSKFCERGRIYF
TRBJ2-7 | 12 | few | . | TRBV3-1/TRBV3-2 | TGTGCCAGCAGCCAAGCTGCTTGGGAGCAGTACTTC | CASSQAAWEQYF
TRBJ1-1 | 13 | . | . | TRBV10-3 | TGTGCCATCAGCACGGGACAGAACACTGAAGCTTTCTTT | CAISTGQNTEAFF
TRBJ1-4 | 15 | . | . | TRBV28 | TGTGCCAGCAGTTCGGTGGGAATCTCTGAGGAAAAACTGTTTTTT | CASSSVGISEEKLFF
TRBJ1-1 | 13 | . | . | TRBV7-2 | TGTGCCAGCAGCTTTGCGTCTGGAGTAGATCCTTTCTTT | CASSFASGVDPFF
TRBJ1-2 | 14 | . | . | TRBV19 | TGTGCCAGTAGTTCCCTCCCGGCGGGAATTGGCTACACCTTC | CASSSLPAGIGYTF
TRBJ2-1 | 15 | . | TRBD2 | TRBV6-1 | TGTGCCAGCAGTGAGGAACTAGCGGGAGCCAATGAGCAGTTCTTC | CASSEELAGANEQFF